The 8 T cell receptor beta chains in this list originate from one sample, sequenced in a study of blood T cell repertoires in COVID-19. Sequencing was performed with immunoSEQ multiplex PCR; in TCRdb, only in-frame clones are kept and a portion is missing. In the table there are roughly 290,000 clones, about 80% of which are singletons. Sequencing used peripheral blood. These receptors all come from a person aged 70 to 85 with COVID-19, enrolled during active disease.

V is TRBV2 and J is TRBJ2-3; TRBD2 agrees at 7 bases. Trimming cost V 7 bases and J 2 bases; bases outside gene matches: 3. Germline V gene sequence: CDR1 SNHLY, CDR2 FYNNEI. The CDR3 extends over 13 amino acids. As DNA, the CDR3 is TGTGCCAGCATCGGGGGGATCACAGATACGCAGTATTTT. Its protein product is CASIGGITDTQYF. The whole variable domain, filled in from reference TRBV2 and TRBJ2-3, reads EPEVTQTPSHQVTQMGQEVILRCVPISNHLYFYWYRQILGQKVEFLVSFYNNEISEKSEIFDDQFSVERPDGSNFTLKIRSTKLEDSAMYFCASIGGITDTQYFGPGTRLTVL.

The chain joins TRBV27 to TRBJ2-6; 8 positions agree with TRBD2. This CDR3 comprises 17 residues. Germline lookup yields CDR1 MNHEY and CDR2 SMNVEV (reference sequence). The V segment lost 6 bases and the J segment 4 bases; nucleotides outside the gene matches: 11. CDR3 region: CASSSPGGVAGANVLTF. In nucleotides, the CDR3 is TGTGCCAGCAGCTCCCCCGGGGGGGTTGCGGGGGCCAACGTCCTGACTTTC.

Worth noting for this clone: Other DNA sequences of this sample code for an identical CDR3. The chain has TRBV12-5 and TRBJ2-2, with D unresolved. The CDR3 runs 15 residues. Germline CDR1 and CDR2: LGHNT and FRNRAP. The germline V and J ends were trimmed by 1 base and 0 bases, with 6 bases remaining between them. Here the CDR3 reads CASGLAGTNTGELFF. CDR3 nucleotide sequence: TGTGCTAGTGGTTTGGCGGGTACGAACACCGGGGAGCTGTTTTTT.

This clone was seen a few times. J is TRBJ2-6 and V is TRBV1; whether TRBD1, the table's D call, matches the DNA was not checked. TRBV1 is a listed pseudogene. The CDR3 runs to 17 residues. The CDR3: CTSSFAGGLVGANVLTF. For the CDR3, the DNA is TGCACCAGCAGTTTTGCAGGGGGCTTAGTCGGGGCCAACGTCCTGACTTTC.

This chain uses TRBV6-2 or TRBV6-3 with TRBJ2-7, with 7 nucleotides matching TRBD2. The CDR3 has 14 amino acids. Germline V CDR1 and CDR2: MNHEY, SVGEGT. V was pared by 2 bases and J by 4 bases, with 5 bases of the junction left unmatched. CDR3 amino acids: CASSYVREGYEQYF. In DNA, the CDR3 is TGTGCCAGCAGTTACGTGAGGGAGGGATACGAGCAGTACTTC.

The chain uses TRBV6-5 and TRBJ1-2, with TRBD1 matching 8 bases. The V segment lost 5 bases and the J segment 8 bases; nucleotides outside the gene matches: 13. This CDR3 has 15 residues. The germline CDR1 and CDR2 sequences are MNHEY and SVGAGI. The CDR3 DNA reads as TGTGCCAGCAGTCCCCCAGCAGGGGGCAGTGAAGGCTACACCTTC. Its translation: CASSPPAGGSEGYTF.

This clone was seen only a few times. This chain connects TRBV5-4 to TRBJ1-1, with D maybe TRBD1 (5 bases). This CDR3 comprises 15 residues. V dropped 0 bases and J dropped 1 base, with 10 bases sitting between them. CDR1 and CDR2 from the germline V gene are SGHNT and YYREEE (reference sequence). The CDR3 DNA reads as TGTGCCAGCAGCTTGGAGCTGGGGCGGAACACTGAAGCTTTCTTT. Its protein is CASSLELGRNTEAFF.

The chain has TRBV5-1 and TRBJ2-3; a weak D match, TRBD1 (7 bases). The germline CDR1 and CDR2 sequences are SGHRS and YFSETQ. V was clipped by 4 bases and J by 1 base, with 16 bases between them. The CDR3 is made up of 16 amino acids. CDR3 sequence (DNA): TGCGCCAGCAGCGCCCAAGGGGGGACAGGCACAGATACGCAGTATTTT. This translates into CASSAQGGTGTDTQYF.